The rows below give T cell receptor beta chains drawn from one sample of a study of cytotoxic CD8 clonotypes in ibrutinib-treated CLL. Sequenced by immunoSEQ multiplex PCR; TCRdb stores in-frame clones only, minus some. The sample yields some 130,000 clones, over 75% seen once. The sequencing used PBMCs, collected after 24 months of ibrutinib treatment. Receptors originate from a human donor with chronic lymphocytic leukemia. Each CDR3 is given with its conserved first and last residue. The D gene is left open where the match is weak. Size tells how often a clone was seen (once, few, many) or the class of an expanded clone, and some rows leave it out.

TRBV5-1	NA	TRBJ2-5	once	TGCGCCAGCAGCTTCGTAGGGGGGGAAGAGACCCAGTACTTC	CASSFVGGEETQYF
TRBV28	TRBD2	TRBJ2-1	NA	TGTGCCAGCAGTTCCGCCGGGACTAGCGCTTACAATGAGCAGTTCTTC	CASSSAGTSAYNEQFF
TRBV4-2	TRBD2	TRBJ2-7	NA	TGTGCCAGCAGCCCGAACGTAGCGGGCGGTTACGAGCAGTACTTC	CASSPNVAGGYEQYF
TRBV6-1	TRBD1	TRBJ1-1	NA	TGTGCCATTTGGAGGGGGCAGGGTGAAGCTTTCTTT	CAIWRGQGEAFF
TRBV5-4	NA	TRBJ1-5	NA	TGTGCCAGCAGCCCCGGTGGGGGGGGTAGCAATCAGCCCCAGCATTTT	CASSPGGGGSNQPQHF
TRBV11-2	TRBD1	TRBJ1-1	NA	TGTGCCAGCAGCCGCGGGACAGGGCACATGAACACTGAAGCTTTCTTT	CASSRGTGHMNTEAFF
TRBV5-1	NA	TRBJ2-1	NA	TGCGCCAGCAGCTTGGACGGGGGTAATGAGCAGTTCTTC	CASSLDGGNEQFF
TRBV5-4	NA	TRBJ2-3	NA	TGTGCCAGCAGCTTGGCGGGGGGCACAGATACGCAGTATTTT	CASSLAGGTDTQYF
TRBV4-1	NA	TRBJ2-1	NA	TGCGCCAGCAGCCAAGACATCGGATCAGGCAGCTCCTACAATGAGCAGTTCTTC	CASSQDIGSGSSYNEQFF
TRBV12-5	TRBD1	TRBJ2-5	NA	TGTGCTAGTGGTTTGGGGGCGGGACAGGGTTTTGAGACCCAGTACTTC	CASGLGAGQGFETQYF